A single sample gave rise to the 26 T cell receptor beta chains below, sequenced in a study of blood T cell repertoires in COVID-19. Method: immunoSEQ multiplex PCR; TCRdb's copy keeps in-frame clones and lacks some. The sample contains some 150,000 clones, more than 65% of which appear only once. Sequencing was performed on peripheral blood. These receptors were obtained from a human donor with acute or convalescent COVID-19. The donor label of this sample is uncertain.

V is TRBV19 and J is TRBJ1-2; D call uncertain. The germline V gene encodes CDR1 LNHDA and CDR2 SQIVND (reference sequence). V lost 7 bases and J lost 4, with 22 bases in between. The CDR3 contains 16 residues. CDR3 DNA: TGTGCCAGTATCGATCGGTCCGGGTCCCAGCGCTATGGCTACACCTTC. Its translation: CASIDRSGSQRYGYTF.

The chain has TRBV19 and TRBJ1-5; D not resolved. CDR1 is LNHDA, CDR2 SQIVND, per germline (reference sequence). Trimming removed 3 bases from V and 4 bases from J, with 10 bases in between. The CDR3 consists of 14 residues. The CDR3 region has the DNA TGTGCCAGTAGTATCTCGCGGGGAAATCAGCCCCAGCATTTT. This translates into CASSISRGNQPQHF. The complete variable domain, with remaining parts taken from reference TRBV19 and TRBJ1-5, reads DGGITQSPKYLFRKEGQNVTLSCEQNLNHDAMYWYRQDPGQGLRLIYYSQIVNDFQKGDIAEGYSVSREKKESFPLTVTSAQKNPTAFYLCASSISRGNQPQHFGDGTRLSIL.

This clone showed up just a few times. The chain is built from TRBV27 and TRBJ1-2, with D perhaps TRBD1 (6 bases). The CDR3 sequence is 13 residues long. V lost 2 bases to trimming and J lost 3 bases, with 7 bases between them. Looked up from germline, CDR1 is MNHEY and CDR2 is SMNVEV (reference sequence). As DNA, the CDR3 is TGTGCCAGCAGTTTAAACAGGGACTATGGCTACACCTTC. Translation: CASSLNRDYGYTF.

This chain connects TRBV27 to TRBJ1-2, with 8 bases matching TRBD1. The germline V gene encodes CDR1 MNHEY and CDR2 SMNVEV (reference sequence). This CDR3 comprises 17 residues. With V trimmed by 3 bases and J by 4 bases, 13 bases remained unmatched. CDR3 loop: CASSFPRDRHHLYGYTF. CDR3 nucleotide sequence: TGTGCCAGCAGTTTTCCACGGGACAGGCACCACCTCTATGGCTACACCTTC.

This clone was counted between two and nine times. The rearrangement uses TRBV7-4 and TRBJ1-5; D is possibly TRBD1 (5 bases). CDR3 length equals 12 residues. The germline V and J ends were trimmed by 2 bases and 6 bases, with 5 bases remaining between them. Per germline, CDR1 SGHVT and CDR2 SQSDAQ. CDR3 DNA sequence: TGTGCCAGCAGCTTAAGGGGTCAGCCCCAGCATTTT. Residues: CASSLRGQPQHF.

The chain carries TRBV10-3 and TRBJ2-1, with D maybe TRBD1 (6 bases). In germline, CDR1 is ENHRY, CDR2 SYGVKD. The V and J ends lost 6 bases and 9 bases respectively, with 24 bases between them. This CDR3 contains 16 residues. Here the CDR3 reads CAIRSSGSGKGGEQFF. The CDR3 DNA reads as TGTGCCATCAGGTCAAGTGGGTCAGGGAAAGGGGGTGAGCAGTTCTTC.

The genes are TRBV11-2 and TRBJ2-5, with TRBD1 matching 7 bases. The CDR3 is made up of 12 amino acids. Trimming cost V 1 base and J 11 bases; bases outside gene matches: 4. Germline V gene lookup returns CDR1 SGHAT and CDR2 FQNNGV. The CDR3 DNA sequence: TGTGCCAGCAGCTTAGTGGACAGGTCTCAGTACTTC. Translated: CASSLVDRSQYF.

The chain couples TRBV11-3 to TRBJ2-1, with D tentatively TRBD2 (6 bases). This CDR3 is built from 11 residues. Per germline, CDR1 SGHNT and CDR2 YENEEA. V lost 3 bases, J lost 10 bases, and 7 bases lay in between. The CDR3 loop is CASSFGREQFF. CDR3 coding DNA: TGTGCCAGCAGCTTTGGGAGGGAGCAGTTCTTC.

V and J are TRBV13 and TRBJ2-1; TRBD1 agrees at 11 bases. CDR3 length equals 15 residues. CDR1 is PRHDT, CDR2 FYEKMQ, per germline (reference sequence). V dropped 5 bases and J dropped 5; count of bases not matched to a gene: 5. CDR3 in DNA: TGTGCCAGCAGCCCGGACAGGGGGCACCACAATGAGCAGTTCTTC. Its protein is CASSPDRGHHNEQFF.

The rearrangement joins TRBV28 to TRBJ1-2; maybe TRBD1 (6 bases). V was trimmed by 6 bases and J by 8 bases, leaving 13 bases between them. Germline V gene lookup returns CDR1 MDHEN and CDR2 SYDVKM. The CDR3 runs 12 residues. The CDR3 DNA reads TGTGCCAGCAGAAACAACAGGGCGGGCTACACCTTC. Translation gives CASRNNRAGYTF.

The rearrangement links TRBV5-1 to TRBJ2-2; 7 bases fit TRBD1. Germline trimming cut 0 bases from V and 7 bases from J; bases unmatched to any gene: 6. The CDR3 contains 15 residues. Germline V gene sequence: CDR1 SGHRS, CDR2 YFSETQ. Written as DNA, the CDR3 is TGCGCCAGCAGCTTGGCAACAGGGGCTGGCGGGGAGCTGTTTTTT. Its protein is CASSLATGAGGELFF.

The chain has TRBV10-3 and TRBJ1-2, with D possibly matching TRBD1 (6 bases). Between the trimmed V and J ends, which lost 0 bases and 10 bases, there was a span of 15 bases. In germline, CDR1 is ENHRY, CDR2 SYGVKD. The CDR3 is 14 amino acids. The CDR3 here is CAISESGDTGNYTF. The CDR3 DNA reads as TGTGCCATCAGTGAGTCTGGGGACACCGGAAACTACACCTTC.

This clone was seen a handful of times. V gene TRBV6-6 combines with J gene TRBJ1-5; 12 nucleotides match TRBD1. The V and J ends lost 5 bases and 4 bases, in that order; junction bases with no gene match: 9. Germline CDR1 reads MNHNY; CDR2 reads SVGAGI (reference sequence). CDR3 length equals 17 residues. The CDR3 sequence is CASSPLGQGAGNQPQHF. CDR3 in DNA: TGTGCCAGCAGTCCCCTGGGACAGGGGGCGGGAAATCAGCCCCAGCATTTT.

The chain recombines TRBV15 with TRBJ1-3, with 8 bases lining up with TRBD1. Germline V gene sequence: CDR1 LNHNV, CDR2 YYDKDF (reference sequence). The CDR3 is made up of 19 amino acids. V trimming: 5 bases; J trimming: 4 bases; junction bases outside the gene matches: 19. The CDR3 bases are TGTGCCACCAGCGGTTGGACAGGGAAAGTACTACACTCCGGAAACACCATATATTTT. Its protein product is CATSGWTGKVLHSGNTIYF.

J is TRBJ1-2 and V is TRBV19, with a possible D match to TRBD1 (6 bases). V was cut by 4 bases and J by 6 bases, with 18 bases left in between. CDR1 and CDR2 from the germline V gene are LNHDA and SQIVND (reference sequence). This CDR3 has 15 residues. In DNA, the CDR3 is TGTGCCAGTAGTACCGACGACAGGATTATCAATGGCTACACCTTC. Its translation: CASSTDDRIINGYTF.

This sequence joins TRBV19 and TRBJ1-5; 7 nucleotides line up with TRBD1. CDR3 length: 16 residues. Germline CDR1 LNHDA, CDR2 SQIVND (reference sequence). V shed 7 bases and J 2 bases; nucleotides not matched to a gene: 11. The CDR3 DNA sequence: TGTGCCAGTACTCCAACAGGGGTGGGTGGCAATCAGCCCCAGCATTTT. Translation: CASTPTGVGGNQPQHF.

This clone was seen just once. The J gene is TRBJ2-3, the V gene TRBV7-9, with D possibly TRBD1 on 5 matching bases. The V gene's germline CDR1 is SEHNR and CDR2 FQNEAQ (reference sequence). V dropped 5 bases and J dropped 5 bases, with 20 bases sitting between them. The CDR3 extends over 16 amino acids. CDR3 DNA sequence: TGTGCCAGCAGCCCTTGGTCGGCAGGGCAAGGAGATACGCAGTATTTT. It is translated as CASSPWSAGQGDTQYF.

This CDR3 is CASSVREPGYPGNTIYF. CDR3 nucleotides: TGTGCCAGCAGCGTAAGAGAACCGGGGTACCCTGGAAACACCATATATTTT. V and J are TRBV9 and TRBJ1-3; D not certain. The CDR3 contains 17 residues. V dropped 1 base and J dropped 2 bases, with 16 bases sitting between them. The germline gives CDR1 SGDLS, CDR2 YYNGEE.

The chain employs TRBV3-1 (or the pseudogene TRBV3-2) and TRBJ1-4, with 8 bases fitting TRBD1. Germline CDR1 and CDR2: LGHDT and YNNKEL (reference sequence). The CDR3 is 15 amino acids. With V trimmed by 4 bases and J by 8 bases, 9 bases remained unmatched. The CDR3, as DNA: TGTGCCAGCAGCCGAGCAGGGGGCGCGGGGGAAAAACTGTTTTTT. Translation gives CASSRAGGAGEKLFF.

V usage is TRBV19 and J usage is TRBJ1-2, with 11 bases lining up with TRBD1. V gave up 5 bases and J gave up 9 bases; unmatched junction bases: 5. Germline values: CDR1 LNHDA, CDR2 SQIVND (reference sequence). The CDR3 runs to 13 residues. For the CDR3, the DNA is TGTGCCAGTAGTCCCGGACAGGGGGCTAGCTACACCTTC. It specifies CASSPGQGASYTF.

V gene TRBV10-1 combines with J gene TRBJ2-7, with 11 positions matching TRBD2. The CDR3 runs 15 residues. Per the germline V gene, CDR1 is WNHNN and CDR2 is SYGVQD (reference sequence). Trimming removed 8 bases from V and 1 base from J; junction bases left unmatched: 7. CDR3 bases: TGCGCCAGCCTTAGCGGGGGGGCCCCTTCCTACGAGCAGTACTTC. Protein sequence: CASLSGGAPSYEQYF.

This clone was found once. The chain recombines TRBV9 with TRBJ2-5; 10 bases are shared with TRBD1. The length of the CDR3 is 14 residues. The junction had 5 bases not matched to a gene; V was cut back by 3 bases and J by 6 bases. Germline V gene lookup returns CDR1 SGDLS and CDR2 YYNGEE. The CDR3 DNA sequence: TGTGCCAGCAGCGCGACAGGGGGCAGGAAGACCCAGTACTTC. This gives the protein CASSATGGRKTQYF.

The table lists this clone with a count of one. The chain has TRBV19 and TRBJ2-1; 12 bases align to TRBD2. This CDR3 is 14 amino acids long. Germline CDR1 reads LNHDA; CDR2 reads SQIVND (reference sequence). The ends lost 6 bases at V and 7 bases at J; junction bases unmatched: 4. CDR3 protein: CASRPTSGRNEQFF. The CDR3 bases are TGTGCCAGTAGACCGACTAGCGGGAGAAATGAGCAGTTCTTC.

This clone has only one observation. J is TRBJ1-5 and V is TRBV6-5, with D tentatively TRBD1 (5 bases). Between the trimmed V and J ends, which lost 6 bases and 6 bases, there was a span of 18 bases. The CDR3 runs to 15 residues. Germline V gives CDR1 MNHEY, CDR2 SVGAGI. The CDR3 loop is CASRGGQGGTQPQHF. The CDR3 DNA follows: TGTGCCAGCAGAGGCGGGCAGGGAGGCACTCAGCCCCAGCATTTT.

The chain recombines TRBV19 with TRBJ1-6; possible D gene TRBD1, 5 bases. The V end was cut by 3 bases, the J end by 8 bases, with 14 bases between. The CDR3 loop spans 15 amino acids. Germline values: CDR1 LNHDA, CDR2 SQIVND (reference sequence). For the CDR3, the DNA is TGTGCCAGTAGTATTGTTCAGGGTTTGGATTCACCCCTCCACTTT. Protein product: CASSIVQGLDSPLHF. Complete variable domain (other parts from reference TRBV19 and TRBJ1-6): DGGITQSPKYLFRKEGQNVTLSCEQNLNHDAMYWYRQDPGQGLRLIYYSQIVNDFQKGDIAEGYSVSREKKESFPLTVTSAQKNPTAFYLCASSIVQGLDSPLHFGNGTRLTVT.

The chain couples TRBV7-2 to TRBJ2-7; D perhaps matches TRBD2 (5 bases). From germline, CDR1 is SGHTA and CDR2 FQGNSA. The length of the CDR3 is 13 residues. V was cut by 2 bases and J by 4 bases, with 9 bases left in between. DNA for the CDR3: TGTGCCAGCAGCTTATGGGGAGAGTACGAGCAGTACTTC. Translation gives CASSLWGEYEQYF.